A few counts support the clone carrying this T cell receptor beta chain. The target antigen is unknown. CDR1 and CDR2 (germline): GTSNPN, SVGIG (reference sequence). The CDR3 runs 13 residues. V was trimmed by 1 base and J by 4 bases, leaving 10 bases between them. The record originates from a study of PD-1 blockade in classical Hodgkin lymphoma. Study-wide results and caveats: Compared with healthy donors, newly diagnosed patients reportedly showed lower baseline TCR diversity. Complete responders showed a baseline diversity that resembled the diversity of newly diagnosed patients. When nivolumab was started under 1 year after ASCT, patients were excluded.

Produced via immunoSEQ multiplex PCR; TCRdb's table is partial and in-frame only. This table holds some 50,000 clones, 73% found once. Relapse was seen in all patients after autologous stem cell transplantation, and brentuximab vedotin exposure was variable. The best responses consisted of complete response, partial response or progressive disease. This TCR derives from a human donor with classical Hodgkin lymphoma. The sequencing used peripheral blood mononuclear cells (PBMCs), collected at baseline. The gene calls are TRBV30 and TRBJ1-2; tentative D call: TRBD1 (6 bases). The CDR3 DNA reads TGTGCCTGGAGTGACAGGGCCCCCTATGGCTACACCTTC. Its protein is CAWSDRAPYGYTF. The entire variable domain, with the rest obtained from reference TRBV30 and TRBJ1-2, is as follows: SQTIHQWPATLVQPVGSPLSLECTVEGTSNPNLYWYRQAAGRGLQLLFYSVGIGQISSEVPQNLSASRPQDRQFILSSKKLLLSDSGFYLCAWSDRAPYGYTFGSGTRLTVV.